This T cell receptor beta chain was captured by sequencing in a study of T cell clonality in common variable immunodeficiency. CVID subjects had received replacement immunoglobulin for at least one year. Blood samples were heparinized, 5 to 8 ml per donor. This clone has only a few counts. The antigen is undetermined. Overall study results and limits: In common variable immunodeficiency, TCR beta chains reportedly carried fewer deletions and N-nucleotide insertions. CVID patient heterogeneity limited repertoire-clinical complication correlations.

Control and CVID samples contributed equal amounts of genomic DNA. Libraries were prepared by immunoSEQ multiplex PCR; TCRdb keeps only in-frame clonotypes and omits some of them. The repertoire has about 23,000 clones, none seen only once; the ten largest take roughly 9.6%. This clonotype originated in a human donor with common variable immunodeficiency. Material: peripheral blood mononuclear cells.

CDR3 sequence reads: CASSSYLRGGETQYF. The sequenced part of the CDR3 DNA is TGTGCCAGCAGCTCATACCTCAGGGGAGGGGAGACC. The gene calls are TRBV13 and TRBJ2-5; possible D gene TRBD2, 7 bases. Read coverage stops 3 residues before the CDR3 terminus; the germline J gene supplies the remainder. Trimming removed 4 bases from V and 5 bases from J, with 17 bases in between. Germline values: CDR1 PRHDT, CDR2 FYEKMQ (reference sequence). The CDR3 length is 15 residues.